The clone carrying this TCR beta chain showed up many times. Its target is not known. This sample stems from a study of T-cell reconstitution after alpha-beta-depleted transplantation in children. Study-wide points: High day-60 TCRbeta diversity in some patients came from surviving recipient T cells and thymic progenitors. Several hundred expanded graft clones reportedly were the source of alpha-beta T cells about two months after transplant. The main origin of T-cell counts and diversity one year after transplant was newly produced T cells.

Unique molecular identifiers featured in how the TCRbeta library was prepared. TCRdb re-analysed the PCR reads in MiXCR, keeping a single row per CDR3 protein. The sample consists of some 120,000 distinct CDR3 sequences, approximately 22% of them appearing once. Germline V gene lookup returns CDR1 DFQATT and CDR2 SNEGSKA (reference sequence). The CDR3 length is 12 residues. The V end lost 4 bases, the J end lost 1 base, and 7 bases lay between the germline ends. This TCR came from a male patient between 2 and 10 years old who had a stem cell transplant for chronic granulomatous disease, so the T cells may come from the graft donor. V and J are TRBV20-1 and TRBJ1-1; the D is unclear. The starting material was PBMCs, mostly from graft donor cells, obtained 180 days after TCRalphabeta/CD19-depleted stem cell transplant. CDR3 nucleotide sequence: TGCAGTGCTAAGAAGTGGAACACTGAAGCTTTCTTT. Amino acid sequence: CSAKKWNTEAFF.